This T cell receptor (beta chain) was profiled in a study of T cell responses to AZD1222 COVID-19 vaccine. The data were produced by immunoSEQ multiplex PCR, yet TCRdb's version contains in-frame clones alone and is incomplete. The sample has approximately 190,000 clones, about 92% seen once. General study findings and limits: Dominant CD4 TCR responses targeted spike regions 160-218 and 743-854.

Germline V gives CDR1 KGHSY, CDR2 FQNENV. Trimming left V 0 bases short and J 3 bases short, with 8 bases between. The CDR3 extends over 14 amino acids. On this clone itself: Its antigen is currently unknown.

V gene TRBV16 combines with J gene TRBJ1-2; D is perhaps TRBD1 (5 bases). Sample: peripheral blood, taken 28 days after the second dose of the MenACWY control vaccine. The TCR was taken from an adult who received the MenACWY meningococcal vaccine as a control. The CDR3 spells CASSQSGGDYGYTF. CDR3 DNA: TGTGCCAGCAGCCAATCCGGGGGTGACTATGGCTACACCTTC.